This is a list of T cell receptor beta chains from one sample in a study of regulatory T cells in long-lasting Graves disease. TCRdb independently ran MiXCR on the multiplex PCR reads; one entry per CDR3 protein. The repertoire has around 480,000 distinct CDR3 sequences, about 16% of them found once; the top ten carry just under 25%. These data were also reused for a study on T cells in Graves' hyperthyroidism and ophthalmopathy.

Sequencing used peripheral blood mononuclear cells (PBMCs), obtained at new diagnosis, from a patient treated with antithyroid drugs. The source of these receptors is a woman aged 40-60 years with Graves disease. Each CDR3 is given with its conserved first and last residue. Fields, in order: V gene, J gene, clone size, D gene, CDR3 DNA, CDR3 protein. D genes are given only for firm matches. Only part of the rows carry a size: once, few, many, or a class if the clone is expanded.

>TRBV12-3/TRBV12-4|TRBJ2-5|few|TRBD2
TGTGCCAGCACCCTCTTCCTAGCGGGGGGGAAAGAGACCCAGTACTTC
CASTLFLAGGKETQYF
>TRBV29-1|TRBJ2-7|once|TRBD1
TGCAGCGTTCTAGGGGACAGGGGATCCGAGCAGTACTTC
CSVLGDRGSEQYF
>TRBV28|TRBJ2-1|few|TRBD2
TGTGCCAGCAGTAAGCCAGGCGCGGGGGGATCCAATGAGCAGTTCTTC
CASSKPGAGGSNEQFF
>TRBV2|TRBJ2-3|.|.
TGTGCCAGCAGTTCCCCGGGGAGCAATCAGCCCCAGTATTTT
CASSSPGSNQPQYF
>TRBV6-8|TRBJ2-3|few|TRBD2
TGTGCCAGCAGTTACCGGACTAGCGGGGGGGCAGGAGATACGCAGTATTTT
CASSYRTSGGAGDTQYF
>TRBV11-2|TRBJ2-2|many|.
TGTGCCAGCAGCTTAGCCAACGCGAACACCGGGGAGCTGTTTTTT
CASSLANANTGELFF
>TRBV2|TRBJ1-5|many|TRBD1
TGTGCCAGCAGCGGGACAGGGGGCAGGCAGCCCCAGCATTTT
CASSGTGGRQPQHF
>TRBV9|TRBJ2-5|many|.
TGTGCCAGCAGCGTAGAAGTGTTCGGGACCCAGTACTTC
CASSVEVFGTQYF
>TRBV11-2|TRBJ2-1|many|.
TGTGCCAGCAGCTTAGGACCCCAGGATGAGCAGTTCTTC
CASSLGPQDEQFF
>TRBV18|TRBJ1-6|few|.
TGTGCCAGCTCACCAACATTGGAATCTCCTAATTCACCCCTCCACTTT
CASSPTLESPNSPLHF
>TRBV3-1|TRBJ2-1|many|TRBD2
TGTGCCAGCAGCCAAGCTGACTCTTTACTAGCGGCTTCCTACAATGAGCAGTTCTTC
CASSQADSLLAASYNEQFF
>TRBV10-1|TRBJ1-4|few|.
TGCGCCAGCAGTGAGTCAACTGGGGGCGGTGAAAAACTGTTTTTT
CASSESTGGGEKLFF
>TRBV5-8|TRBJ2-1|.|.
TGTGCCAGCAGCTGGGAAACCCGGCCGGGGTTCTTC
CASSWETRPGFF
>TRBV11-2|TRBJ2-3|many|.
TGTGCCAGCAGCTTAGACTGGACAGGCACAGATACGCAGTATTTT
CASSLDWTGTDTQYF
>TRBV2|TRBJ1-2|many|.
TGTGCCAGCAGTCCTACAGTTACAGGGAACTATGGCTACACCTTC
CASSPTVTGNYGYTF
>TRBV9|TRBJ1-2|.|.
TGTGCCAGCAGCGTAGCTTGGGCCGACGGTGGCTACACCTTC
CASSVAWADGGYTF
>TRBV2|TRBJ2-7|many|TRBD1
TGTGCCAGCCGGGGACAGGAGGACTACGAGCAGTACTTC
CASRGQEDYEQYF
>TRBV6-5|TRBJ1-5|many|.
TGTGCCAGCAGTTACGGATGGACAGGCAATCAGCCCCAGCATTTT
CASSYGWTGNQPQHF
>TRBV7-3|TRBJ2-7|.|TRBD1
TGTGCCAGCAGCTCGGGACAGGGAATCAGCGAGCAGTACTTC
CASSSGQGISEQYF
>TRBV20-1|TRBJ2-7|.|.
TGCAGTGCTAGGAGCGGCGGGGAAGAGTACTTC
CSARSGGEEYF
>TRBV19|TRBJ1-2|many|TRBD1
TGTGCCAGTACCGGGACAGGGTTCTATTGGCACACCTTC
CASTGTGFYWHTF